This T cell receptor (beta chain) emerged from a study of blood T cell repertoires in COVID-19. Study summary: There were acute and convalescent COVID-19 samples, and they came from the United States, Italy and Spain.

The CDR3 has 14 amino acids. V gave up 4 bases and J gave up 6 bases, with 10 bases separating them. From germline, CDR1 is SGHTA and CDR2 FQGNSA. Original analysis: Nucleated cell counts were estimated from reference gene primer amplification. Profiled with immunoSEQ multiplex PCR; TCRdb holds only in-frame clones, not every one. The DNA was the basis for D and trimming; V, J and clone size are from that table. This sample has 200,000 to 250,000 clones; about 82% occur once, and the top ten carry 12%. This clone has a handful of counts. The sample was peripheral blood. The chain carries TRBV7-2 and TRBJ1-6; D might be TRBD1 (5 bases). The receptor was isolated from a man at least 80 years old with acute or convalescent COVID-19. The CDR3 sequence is CASSSRQSNSPLHF. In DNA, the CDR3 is TGTGCCAGCAGCTCCCGACAGAGTAATTCACCCCTCCACTTT.